This note documents a single TCR beta chain sequence. This sample was included in a study of blood T cell repertoires in COVID-19. The protocol was immunoSEQ multiplex PCR, while the TCRdb copy is restricted to in-frame clones and leaves out a portion. The profile shows a few hundred thousand clones, roughly 85% of them singletons. Germline CDR1 SGHRS, CDR2 YFSETQ. V was shortened by 4 bases and J by 5 bases, with 6 bases between the two germline ends. CDR3 length equals 11 residues. This chain joins TRBV5-1 and TRBJ2-5; perhaps TRBD2 as D (5 bases). Sequencing used peripheral blood. This TCR came from a man aged 60 to 75 who had recovered from COVID-19. The DNA for the CDR3 is TGCGCCAGCAGCACGGGGGAGACCCAGTACTTC. It specifies CASSTGETQYF.